This is a list of T cell receptor beta chains from one sample in a study of somatic mutations in cytotoxic T cells in rheumatoid arthritis. Profiling relied on immunoSEQ multiplex PCR, and the TCRdb table lists in-frame clones only, not all of them. Counted here are approximately 2,200 clones, 60% to 80% occurring once; the ten biggest clones make up nearly 60%. The specimen comprised CD8+ T cells sorted from blood, sampled at a follow-up visit. Receptor source: a man between 65 and 85 years old with rheumatoid arthritis. CDR3s include the opening cysteine and the closing phenylalanine or tryptophan. The order of the fields is clone size, J gene, D gene, V gene, CDR3 DNA, CDR3 protein. The D gene is left open where the match is weak. Size values are once, few and many counts, or a class for expanded clones, and some rows have none.

>.|TRBJ2-1|.|TRBV6-6
TGTGCCAGCAGCTGGACTTCGGCCTTATCCTACAATGAGCAGTTCTTC
CASSWTSALSYNEQFF
>.|TRBJ2-5|.|TRBV11-2
TGTGCCAGCAGCCCCGCCGGGGGTGGACGGGAGACCCAGTACTTC
CASSPAGGGRETQYF
>.|TRBJ2-7|TRBD2|TRBV6-1
TGTGCCAGCAGTGAGGGACTAGCGATGAACGAGCAGTACTTC
CASSEGLAMNEQYF
>.|TRBJ2-5|.|TRBV6-5
TGTGCCAGCAGTTACGGAGGGAATGACCAAGAGACCCAGTACTTC
CASSYGGNDQETQYF
>.|TRBJ2-7|.|TRBV6-5
TGTGCCAGCAGTTACTCGACAGCTACGTTCTACGAGCAGTACTTC
CASSYSTATFYEQYF
>medium-sized|TRBJ2-7|.|TRBV2
TGTGCCAGCAGGGTGAGCCCCTACGAGCAGTACTTC
CASRVSPYEQYF
>.|TRBJ2-7|TRBD2|TRBV14
TGTGCCAGCAGCCCAGCGGGGGGAAGAAACGAGCAGTACTTC
CASSPAGGRNEQYF
>.|TRBJ2-7|.|TRBV10-1
TGCGCCAGCAGCCCACTGCCCGGGGACGAGCAGTACTTC
CASSPLPGDEQYF
>few|TRBJ1-1|TRBD1|TRBV7-2
TGTGCCAGCAGCTTAGGACAGGGGGCTTACCATGCTACTGAAGCTTTCTTT
CASSLGQGAYHATEAFF
>medium-sized|TRBJ1-4|TRBD1|TRBV6-6
TGTGCCAGCAGTTACGAGGGACAGGGTGATGAAAAACTGTTTTTT
CASSYEGQGDEKLFF
>.|TRBJ2-2|.|TRBV27
TGTGCCAGCAGTCAGGGGCCCGGGGAGCTGTTTTTT
CASSQGPGELFF
>.|TRBJ2-7|.|TRBV27
TGTGCCAGCAGTTCATTAGACAGGTCCTACGAGCAGTACTTC
CASSSLDRSYEQYF
>.|TRBJ2-6|TRBD1|TRBV5-1
TGCGCCAGCAGCGGGGGGACAGGGGAAAATTCTGGGGCCAACGTCCTGACTTTC
CASSGGTGENSGANVLTF
>.|TRBJ1-1|.|TRBV7-6
TGTGCCAGCAGCTTAGTAGAGGCGACTGAAGCTTTCTTT
CASSLVEATEAFF
>.|TRBJ1-2|TRBD1|TRBV5-1
TGCGCCAGCAGCCATACAGGGGGCTCTGGCTACACCTTC
CASSHTGGSGYTF
>.|TRBJ2-3|TRBD2|TRBV7-8
TGTGCCAGCAGCTTACGCGGGGGAACCCCAGATACGCAGTATTTT
CASSLRGGTPDTQYF
>.|TRBJ2-2|.|TRBV11-2
TGTGCCAGCAGCTTAAATCTTATGTACACCGGGGAGCTGTTTTTT
CASSLNLMYTGELFF
>few|TRBJ2-7|TRBD2|TRBV9
TGTGCCAGCAGCGCTAGCGGGGGGGCCTACGAGCAGTACTTC
CASSASGGAYEQYF
>few|TRBJ2-2|.|TRBV14
TGTGCCAGCAGCCAAGTAGCCGGGGAGCTGTTTTTT
CASSQVAGELFF
>once|TRBJ2-7|TRBD1|TRBV10-1
TGCGCCAGCAGTGAGTCTCGCGGACAGGGGACCTACGAGCAGTACTTC
CASSESRGQGTYEQYF
>.|TRBJ1-1|.|TRBV28
TGTGCCAGCAGTCGTAGGGGGTACACTGAAGCTTTCTTT
CASSRRGYTEAFF
>.|TRBJ2-1|TRBD2|TRBV5-1
TGCGCCAGCAGCTCCTTAGCGGGAGTCTACAATGAGCAGTTCTTC
CASSSLAGVYNEQFF
>.|TRBJ2-3|.|TRBV27
TGTGCCAGCAGTTTAGACAGCACAGATACGCAGTATTTT
CASSLDSTDTQYF
>.|TRBJ2-5|.|TRBV18
TGTGCCAGCTCACCACTCCCGGGTACCCAAGAGACCCAGTACTTC
CASSPLPGTQETQYF
>.|TRBJ2-3|TRBD2|TRBV6-6
TGTGCCAGCACCAAGCTAGCGGGGGGGCCCGATACGCAGTATTTT
CASTKLAGGPDTQYF
>.|TRBJ1-2|TRBD1|TRBV7-9
TGTGCCAGCAGCCCAGGGGGGTATGGCTACACCTTC
CASSPGGYGYTF
>.|TRBJ2-2|.|TRBV29-1
TGCAGCGCCCCCTTTGACACCGGGGAGCTGTTTTTT
CSAPFDTGELFF
>.|TRBJ1-2|.|TRBV27
TGTGCCAGCAGTTTCGGGCCCGGGGACTCCTATGGCTACACCTTC
CASSFGPGDSYGYTF
>.|TRBJ1-1|.|TRBV10-2
TGCGCCAGCAGTGAGAACACCAACACTGAAGCTTTCTTT
CASSENTNTEAFF
>.|TRBJ1-1|.|TRBV18
TGTGCCAGCTCACCAGTCCCACGAGGAGTAGAAGCTTTCTTT
CASSPVPRGVEAFF
>.|TRBJ1-2|.|TRBV7-9
TGTGCCAGCACTCTACTCGGACTTGATGGCTACACCTTC
CASTLLGLDGYTF
>.|TRBJ2-5|TRBD2|TRBV10-3
TGTGCCATCAGTACCACTAGCGGGGGGAGAGAGACCCAGTACTTC
CAISTTSGGRETQYF
>.|TRBJ2-7|.|TRBV9
TGTGCCAGCAGTTCGGGCTACGAGCAGTACTTC
CASSSGYEQYF
>.|TRBJ1-1|.|TRBV21-1
TGTGCCAGCAGTTGGATGGTAGCTACACATCGCACTGAAGCTTTCTTT
CASSWMVATHRTEAFF
>.|TRBJ2-1|TRBD2|TRBV25-1
TGTGCCAGCAGTGCACCGGGACTAGCGGGATACAATGAGCAGTTCTTC
CASSAPGLAGYNEQFF
>.|TRBJ1-1|.|TRBV11-2
TGTGCCAGCAGCCCAGGGGACCGACTGAACACTGAAGCTTTCTTT
CASSPGDRLNTEAFF
>.|TRBJ2-7|TRBD2|TRBV7-2
TGTGCCAGCAGCTTAAGGGCTAGCGGGGGGAGAGGTGGCCCTTCAGAGCAGTACTTC
CASSLRASGGRGGPSEQYF
>few|TRBJ1-2|.|TRBV9
TGTGCCAGCAGCGGTGGACTATCGCCGGGGCATAACTATGGCTACACCTTC
CASSGGLSPGHNYGYTF
>.|TRBJ2-7|.|TRBV21-1
TGTGCCAGCATAAGGAGCGGGGAGTCGACCTACGAGCAGTACTTC
CASIRSGESTYEQYF
>.|TRBJ2-7|.|TRBV28
TGTGCCAGCAGCGAGTTGGGGCTGTACGAGCAGTACTTC
CASSELGLYEQYF
>.|TRBJ2-1|.|TRBV6-1
TGTGCCAGCAGTGAACGACTGGGGGGCTACAATGAGCAGTTCTTC
CASSERLGGYNEQFF
>.|TRBJ2-3|TRBD1|TRBV11-3
TGTGCCAGCAGCGCGACAGGGCCCAGGGATACGCAGTATTTT
CASSATGPRDTQYF
>once|TRBJ2-7|TRBD2|TRBV9
TGTGCCAGCAGCGTAGGTGGGGACTACAACGAGCAGTACTTC
CASSVGGDYNEQYF
>.|TRBJ1-2|.|TRBV6-1
TGTGCCAGCAGGGCAGGGTTCAGGGGCTACACCTTC
CASRAGFRGYTF
>few|TRBJ1-1|.|TRBV7-8
TGTGCCAGCAGCTTAGGTTATGGAGGGACTGAAGCTTTCTTT
CASSLGYGGTEAFF
>few|TRBJ1-1|TRBD1|TRBV9
TGTGCCAGCAGCGTAGCAGGGGGGACCACTGAAGCTTTCTTT
CASSVAGGTTEAFF
>once|TRBJ2-6|.|TRBV6-5
TGTGCCAGCAGTTTCGACAGGTCGGGGGCCAACGTCCTGACTTTC
CASSFDRSGANVLTF
>.|TRBJ2-7|TRBD2|TRBV11-2
TGTGCCAGCAGCCCGTACTTGCGGGAGACCTCCTACGAGCAGTACTTC
CASSPYLRETSYEQYF
>.|TRBJ1-1|.|TRBV7-9
TGTGCCAGCAGCTTAGCGGCCACAGGGCGAACTGAAGCTTTCTTT
CASSLAATGRTEAFF